Each of the 15 T cell receptor beta chains below was sequenced from the same sample in a study of T cell repertoires in cytomegalovirus infection. TCRdb re-called the reads with MiXCR, one entry per CDR3 protein. The sample contains around 450,000 distinct CDR3 sequences, about 33% of which appear only once. Input material: PBMCs. Receptors were obtained from a human donor in good health (CMV status not recorded). Some clones in this sample may be carry-over from other donors' samples.

This chain links TRBV14 with TRBJ2-7, with D perhaps being TRBD1 or TRBD2 (5 bases each). Germline V lookup: CDR1 SGHDN, CDR2 FVKESK. V lost 5 bases and J 0 bases, leaving 14 bases between the germline ends. The CDR3 consists of 15 residues. CDR3 bases: TGTGCCAGCAGCTGGGCAGGGACCCCCTCCTACGAGCAGTACTTC. It is translated as CASSWAGTPSYEQYF.

The J gene is TRBJ1-1, the V gene TRBV20-1; no reliable D call. From germline, CDR1 is DFQATT and CDR2 SNEGSKA (reference sequence). The CDR3 spans 14 residues. V was pared by 3 bases and J by 1 base, with 12 bases between. The CDR3 loop is CSASILDGNTEAFF. The CDR3 region has the DNA TGCAGTGCTAGCATTCTGGACGGGAACACTGAAGCTTTCTTT.

About this clonotype: A junction boundary mismatches the germline segment, possibly from a read error. The CDR3 protein is CASSQDRTGGTEKLFF. CDR3 bases: TGTGCCAGCAGCCAAGACAGGACAGGGGGTACTGAAAAACTGTTTTTT. V usage is TRBV4-1 and J usage is TRBJ1-4; 10 bases are shared with TRBD1. CDR3 length equals 16 residues. Germline V gives CDR1 MGHRA, CDR2 YSYEKL.

This clonotype came up many times. This chain joins TRBV12-3 or TRBV12-4 and TRBJ2-2, with D hard to call. The germline V and J ends were trimmed by 6 bases and 7 bases, with 9 bases remaining between them. This CDR3 is 12 amino acids long. In DNA, the CDR3 is TGTGCCAGCAGAGTGCTAGACGGGGAGCTGTTTTTT. It specifies CASRVLDGELFF.

This clonotype was seen a handful of times. The rearrangement uses TRBV2 and TRBJ2-2, with TRBD2 as a possible D gene (5 bases). Per germline, CDR1 SNHLY and CDR2 FYNNEI. V lost 7 bases to trimming and J lost 6 bases, with 15 bases between them. This CDR3 comprises 14 residues. The CDR3 region is CASMRLAVSGELFF. The CDR3, as DNA: TGTGCCAGCATGCGGCTAGCTGTATCCGGGGAGCTGTTTTTT.

The sample holds a few counts of this clonotype. CDR3 sequence (DNA): TGCGCCAGCAGCAAACCCGGGACTGCAGGGACTGAAGCTTTCTTT. This codes for CASSKPGTAGTEAFF. The chain recombines TRBV5-1 with TRBJ1-1; perhaps TRBD1 as D (5 bases). Deletions cut 4 bases from V and 5 bases from J, with 18 bases between. This CDR3 contains 15 residues. Germline CDR1 and CDR2: SGHRS and YFSETQ.

This clonotype was counted between two and nine times. The chain has TRBV18 and TRBJ2-7, with D unclear. V shed 3 bases and J shed 5 bases, with 11 bases lying between them. Germline CDR1 is KGHSH and CDR2 is LQKENI. The CDR3 totals 13 residues. Here the CDR3 DNA reads TGTGCCAGCTCACCGTCAGGCCCGGACGAGCAGTACTTC. Amino acids: CASSPSGPDEQYF.

This clonotype was picked up a small number of times. The rearrangement uses TRBV6-6 and TRBJ2-2; D uncertain. V lost 3 bases to trimming and J lost 6 bases, with 14 bases between them. This CDR3 region has 15 residues. In germline, CDR1 is MNHNY, CDR2 SVGAGI (reference sequence). DNA of the CDR3: TGTGCCAGCAGTTATAGCCAGATTGGGTCCGGGGAGCTGTTTTTT. It codes for CASSYSQIGSGELFF.

To note about this clonotype: A clone one base away is much larger, so this may be a read error. The CDR3 region has the DNA TGTGCCATCAGTAGAACAGGGGGCGACTCACCCCTCCACTTT. This codes for CAISRTGGDSPLHF. The chain recombines TRBV7-6 with TRBJ1-6; 9 bases map to TRBD1. Germline V lookup: CDR1 SGHVS, CDR2 FNYEAQ. The CDR3 covers 14 residues. V lost 10 bases, J lost 10 bases, and 11 bases stayed unmatched. The entire variable domain, with the rest obtained from reference TRBV7-6 and TRBJ1-6, is as follows: GAGVSQSPRYKVTKRGQDVALRCDPISGHVSLYWYRQALGQGPEFLTYFNYEAQQDKSGLPNDRFSAERPEGSISTLTIQRTEQRDSAMYRCAISRTGGDSPLHFGNGTRLTVT.

Note on this clonotype: Because it lacks the conserved phenylalanine or tryptophan at the end, this CDR3 is likely a read error. This chain connects TRBV7-6 to TRBJ1-1; D is possibly TRBD1 (6 bases). Looked up from germline, CDR1 is SGHVS and CDR2 is FNYEAQ. Trimming left V 2 bases short and J 0 bases short, with 16 bases between. This CDR3 comprises 17 residues. CDR3 in DNA: TGTGCCAGCAGCTTAAGGTACCAGGGGTCGGTGAACACTGAAGCTTTCTTG. Its protein is CASSLRYQGSVNTEAFL.

This clonotype occurred many times. V usage is TRBV7-2 and J usage is TRBJ1-4, with D unresolved. Per the germline V gene, CDR1 is SGHTA and CDR2 is FQGNSA. V gave up 3 bases and J gave up 2 bases, with 7 bases separating them. The CDR3 spans 14 residues. The CDR3 here is CASSFTATNEKLFF. In DNA form, the CDR3 reads TGTGCCAGCAGCTTCACAGCTACTAATGAAAAACTGTTTTTT.

This clonotype occurred many times. The V call is TRBV7-2, the J call TRBJ1-6; 8 bases agree with TRBD1. Trimming took 0 bases from V and 7 from J; bases not matched to a gene: 8. The CDR3 sequence is 17 residues long. Germline CDR1 SGHTA, CDR2 FQGNSA. The CDR3 region has the DNA TGTGCCAGCAGCTTAGCGATGCAGGGGGCTACAAATTCACCCCTCCACTTT. Translation: CASSLAMQGATNSPLHF.

The J gene is TRBJ2-3, the V gene TRBV4-1; 13 bases agree with TRBD2. The CDR3 is 18 amino acids. Germline V CDR1 and CDR2: MGHRA, YSYEKL. V trimming: 4 bases; J trimming: 1 base; junction bases outside the gene matches: 8. CDR3 DNA: TGCGCCAGCAGCCTTATACCCGGGACTAGCGGGGGCACAGATACGCAGTATTTT. Amino acids: CASSLIPGTSGGTDTQYF.

This clonotype was found a few times. The chain links TRBV27 to TRBJ1-6, with D maybe TRBD1 (6 bases). Germline CDR1 and CDR2: MNHEY and SMNVEV (reference sequence). CDR3 size: 18 residues. The V and J ends lost 3 bases and 6 bases respectively, with 21 bases between them. The CDR3 region has the DNA TGTGCCAGCAGTTTCGGGGGATTGGGGGCAAGGGGTAATTCACCCCTCCACTTT. Its translation: CASSFGGLGARGNSPLHF.

In its sample, this clonotype was seen a few times. The rearrangement joins TRBV5-1 to TRBJ2-7; the match to TRBD1 covers 9 bases. The CDR3 is 18 residues long. Germline loops: CDR1 SGHRS, CDR2 YFSETQ. Trimming took 2 bases from V and 5 from J; bases not matched to a gene: 17. The CDR3 here is CASSFNFRTGQGRNEQYF. The CDR3 DNA sequence: TGCGCCAGCAGCTTTAATTTTAGGACGGGACAGGGTAGAAACGAGCAGTACTTC. The full variable domain, in which reference TRBV5-1 and TRBJ2-7 provide the parts outside the CDR3, is KAGVTQTPRYLIKTRGQQVTLSCSPISGHRSVSWYQQTPGQGLQFLFEYFSETQRNKGNFPGRFSGRQFSNSRSEMNVSTLELGDSALYLCASSFNFRTGQGRNEQYFGPGTRLTVT.